The 7 T cell receptor beta chains presented below share a single source sample, sequenced in a study of CD8 T cells in ankylosing spondylitis. MiXCR, applied by TCRdb to the 5' RACE reads, yields one record per CDR3 protein. The sample lists more than 150,000 distinct CDR3 sequences, about 13% occurring once. The specimen was blood, either unsorted or a sorted T cell fraction (not recorded which). These TCRs come from a male donor with ankylosing spondylitis or in good health (not recorded which).

This clonotype was seen a handful of times. The chain recombines TRBV29-1 with TRBJ2-7; weak D call: TRBD1 (6 bases). The V gene's germline CDR1 is SQVTM and CDR2 ANQGSEA. Trimming removed 7 bases from V and 5 bases from J, with 12 bases in between. CDR3 length: 11 amino acids. CDR3 bases: TGCAGCGGCGTACAGGGTAACGAGCAGTACTTC. Translation: CSGVQGNEQYF.

This clonotype was seen a handful of times. The V gene is TRBV10-2, the J gene TRBJ1-1, with D possibly TRBD1 on 6 matching bases. Germline CDR1 WSHSY, CDR2 SAAADI. This CDR3 is built from 13 residues. Trimming stripped 6 bases from V and 3 bases from J, with 11 bases between. DNA for the CDR3: TGCGCCAGCAGCAGTAGGGGGGACACTGAAGCTTTCTTT. It encodes CASSSRGDTEAFF.

This clonotype was recorded many times. The chain couples TRBV4-1 to TRBJ2-7, with 7 bases matching TRBD2. This CDR3 is built from 15 residues. Germline V gene sequence: CDR1 MGHRA, CDR2 YSYEKL. V shed 0 bases, J shed 0 bases, and the junction held 2 bases outside the gene matches. This CDR3 is CASSQERTSSYEQYF. The CDR3 bases are TGCGCCAGCAGCCAAGAAAGGACTAGCTCCTACGAGCAGTACTTC.

In its sample, this clonotype was seen a few times. A read error may produce the germline difference seen at one junction end. V usage is TRBV5-6 and J usage is TRBJ1-2, with D possibly matching TRBD1 (6 bases). This CDR3 contains 13 residues. The germline V gene encodes CDR1 SGHDT and CDR2 YYEEEE. The CDR3 nucleotides are TGTGCCAGGAGCTTGGACAGCAACTATGGCTACACCTTC. This encodes CARSLDSNYGYTF. The full variable domain, completed using reference TRBV5-6 and TRBJ1-2, is DAGVTQSPTHLIKTRGQQVTLRCSPKSGHDTVSWYQQALGQGPQFIFQYYEEEERQRGNFPDRFSGHQFPNYSSELNVNALLLGDSALYLCARSLDSNYGYTFGSGTRLTVV.

This clonotype has a count of ten or more. The chain couples TRBV6-1 to TRBJ2-1; D may be TRBD1 (6 bases). CDR1 is MNHNS, CDR2 SASEGT, per germline. V gave up 3 bases and J gave up 7 bases, with 19 bases separating them. This CDR3 comprises 16 residues. CDR3 DNA sequence: TGTGCCAGCAGTGACGAAGGGATTCCAGGGGAAAATGAGCAGTTCTTC. Protein: CASSDEGIPGENEQFF.

This clonotype appeared a few times. CDR3 sequence: CASSPRGGPTQYF. The CDR3 DNA reads TGTGCCAGCAGCCCCCGGGGGGGGCCAACGCAGTATTTT. The J gene is TRBJ2-3, the V gene TRBV12-1; the table's D call, TRBD1, was not checked against the DNA. TRBV12-1 is given as a pseudogene. This CDR3 is built from 13 residues.

This clonotype was seen only a few times. This chain joins TRBV30 and TRBJ2-1, with TRBD1 identical over 8 bases. Germline-derived CDR1 and CDR2 are GTSNPN and SVGIG (reference sequence). J lost 2 bases, V lost 7 bases, and 4 bases had no gene match. The CDR3 is 13 amino acids. The CDR3 sequence: CASDRATYNEQFF. Here the CDR3 DNA reads TGTGCCTCGGACAGGGCCACCTACAATGAGCAGTTCTTC.